Listed below are T cell receptor beta chains from one sample, sequenced in a study of blood T cells in healthy people across ages. TCRdb ran MiXCR on the 5' RACE reads and lists one entry per CDR3 protein. The sample holds about 630,000 distinct CDR3 sequences, 21% seen once. Sequenced material: blood. The receptor set was obtained from a man aged 65 to 85 in good health. The CDR3 runs from the conserved cysteine through the conserved F or W.

>TRBJ1-1|TRBV6-6
CASRVIGDNTEAFF
>TRBJ2-2|TRBV29-1
CSVDGGGTGELFF
>TRBJ2-5|TRBV2
CASRFPGLAGGGSQETQYF
>TRBJ1-1|TRBV18
CASSGGVDTEAFF
>TRBJ2-3|TRBV15
CATSRDGADTDTQYF
>TRBJ2-1|TRBV20-1
CSARSRLGMSYNEQFF
>TRBJ2-1|TRBV5-1
CASRGTSASVAYNEQFF
>TRBJ2-7|TRBV5-1
CASSPRTAPYEQYF
>TRBJ1-1|TRBV7-9
CASSTGTDPWDGEAFF
>TRBJ2-7|TRBV4-2
CASSQVPRQGTYEQYF
>TRBJ1-1|TRBV7-9
CASSSLAGNTEAFF
>TRBJ2-7|TRBV28
CASSGQGVYEQYF
>TRBJ1-1|TRBV6-2/TRBV6-3
CASSQKPGYTEAFF
>TRBJ2-3|TRBV6-5
CASSYPGGTDTQYF
>TRBJ1-1|TRBV6-6
CASSLGQGYSEAFF
>TRBJ1-3|TRBV10-3
CAISDPPGTGGENTIYF